The 18 T cell receptor beta chains listed next were all sequenced from one sample in a study of cytomegalovirus exposure and HLA in healthy donors. PCR used 60 Vbeta primers and 13 Jbeta primers. Clones were read by immunoSEQ multiplex PCR, and TCRdb kept only the in-frame ones, dropping some. Of around 150,000 clones listed, 55% to 70% are singletons. Sequencing used PBMCs. These TCRs come from a woman aged 55-75 years in good health and CMV-seropositive.

In DNA, the CDR3 is TGTGCCAGCAGCGTAGTGGGGACTAGCGGGAGGGACAATGAGCAGTTCTTC. Residues: CASSVVGTSGRDNEQFF. The genes are TRBV9 and TRBJ2-1, with 16 bases that match TRBD2. Losses at the gene ends were 0 bases for V and 5 bases for J; bases not matched to a gene: 2. Germline V lookup: CDR1 SGDLS, CDR2 YYNGEE. The CDR3 consists of 17 residues.

This chain joins TRBV5-6 and TRBJ2-7; the match to TRBD2 covers 9 bases. The V segment lost 0 bases and the J segment 3 bases; nucleotides outside the gene matches: 4. Germline V gene sequence: CDR1 SGHDT, CDR2 YYEEEE. This CDR3 is 15 amino acids long. In nucleotides, the CDR3 is TGTGCCAGCAGCTTGGTCGGACTAGCGAACTACGAGCAGTACTTC. It encodes CASSLVGLANYEQYF.

The chain carries TRBV7-2 and TRBJ2-3; tentatively, D is TRBD1 (6 bases). This CDR3 region has 17 residues. Trimming removed 1 base at V and 4 bases at J, with 18 bases between. The germline CDR1 and CDR2 sequences are SGHTA and FQGNSA. CDR3 coding DNA: TGTGCCAGCAGCTTAGTGACGTGGGGGCGATTCTCAGATACGCAGTATTTT. This codes for CASSLVTWGRFSDTQYF.

This clone was seen only a few times. The gene calls are TRBV9 and TRBJ2-1; 7 bases are a match to TRBD1. The germline CDR1 and CDR2 sequences are SGDLS and YYNGEE. The CDR3 loop spans 14 amino acids. With 5 bases clipped from V and 2 bases from J, the junction kept 4 bases outside the gene matches. Here the CDR3 DNA reads TGTGCCAGCAGTTGGACAGGCACCTACAATGAGCAGTTCTTC. It codes for CASSWTGTYNEQFF.

CDR3 amino acids: CAISDLGGQGNQPQHF. In DNA, the CDR3 is TGTGCCATCAGTGACTTAGGGGGACAGGGCAATCAGCCCCAGCATTTT. The chain joins TRBV10-3 to TRBJ1-5, with 8 bases lining up with TRBD1. Germline trimming cut 3 bases from V and 2 bases from J; bases unmatched to any gene: 6. The CDR3 sequence is 16 residues long. Looked up from germline, CDR1 is ENHRY and CDR2 is SYGVKD.

The chain combines TRBV28 with TRBJ2-4, with D perhaps matching TRBD1 (5 bases). Germline V gene sequence: CDR1 MDHEN, CDR2 SYDVKM. V was shortened by 4 bases and J by 6 bases, with 10 bases between the two germline ends. This CDR3 spans 13 amino acids. The CDR3 DNA follows: TGTGCCAGCAGTTCAGGGTTGGGAAACATTCAGTACTTC. This translates into CASSSGLGNIQYF.

This clone was counted a few times. This chain connects TRBV28 to TRBJ2-7; 9 bases match TRBD2. The CDR3 is 16 amino acids. V trimming: 0 bases; J trimming: 5 bases; junction bases outside the gene matches: 8. From germline, CDR1 is MDHEN and CDR2 SYDVKM. The CDR3 DNA reads TGTGCCAGCAGTTTATGGTGGCGGGAGGGCCTTAACGAGCAGTACTTC. It yields the protein CASSLWWREGLNEQYF.

V and J are TRBV6-4 and TRBJ2-3; 9 bases agree with TRBD2. The junction had 4 bases not matched to a gene; V was cut back by 5 bases and J by 4 bases. Germline CDR1 MRHNA, CDR2 SNTAGT. The CDR3 runs to 14 residues. The CDR3 is CASSSAGGADTQYF. Written as DNA, the CDR3 is TGTGCCAGCAGTTCGGCGGGAGGGGCAGATACGCAGTATTTT.

This clone was observed many times. The chain employs TRBV6-1 and TRBJ2-1; 12 positions agree with TRBD2. The CDR3 is made up of 16 amino acids. The germline V gene encodes CDR1 MNHNS and CDR2 SASEGT. Unmatched junction bases numbered 7, after V lost 6 bases and J lost 4 bases. This chain's CDR3 is CASSETSGRLYNEQFF. The CDR3 coding sequence is TGTGCCAGCAGCGAAACTAGCGGGAGGCTTTACAATGAGCAGTTCTTC.

The rearrangement joins TRBV28 to TRBJ2-1; 13 nucleotides agree with TRBD2. Germline assignment: CDR1 MDHEN and CDR2 SYDVKM. The CDR3 is 16 amino acids. Trimming removed 6 bases from V and 3 bases from J; junction bases left unmatched: 5. The CDR3 nucleotides are TGTGCCAGCAGCAGGACTAGCGGGGGAATCTACAATGAGCAGTTCTTC. Encoded protein: CASSRTSGGIYNEQFF.

J is TRBJ2-5 and V is TRBV2, with 8 bases lining up with TRBD1. Losses at the gene ends were 8 bases for V and 3 bases for J; bases not matched to a gene: 8. The CDR3 contains 14 residues. Looked up from germline, CDR1 is SNHLY and CDR2 is FYNNEI. CDR3 bases: TGTGCCAGCCTAGCCGGGACAGGAGAAGAGACCCAGTACTTC. Its protein is CASLAGTGEETQYF.

The chain links TRBV5-1 to TRBJ1-1; 9 bases match TRBD1. The germline V gene has CDR1 SGHRS and CDR2 YFSETQ. The CDR3 has 17 amino acids. The V gene end was trimmed by 0 bases and the J gene end by 2 bases; junction bases not matched to a gene: 8. In DNA, the CDR3 is TGCGCCAGCAGCTTGGCCGATACAGGGGGCATAAACACTGAAGCTTTCTTT. It yields the protein CASSLADTGGINTEAFF.

This clone has a handful of counts. This chain uses TRBV30 with TRBJ1-5; D call uncertain. The ends were cut back, 3 bases at V and 2 bases at J, with 14 bases in the middle. The CDR3 has 15 amino acids. Germline V CDR1 and CDR2: GTSNPN, SVGIG (reference sequence). CDR3 amino acids: CAWSAQWGGNQPQHF. CDR3 nucleotide sequence: TGTGCCTGGAGCGCCCAATGGGGAGGCAATCAGCCCCAGCATTTT.

The chain combines TRBV6-6 with TRBJ2-7, with D tentatively TRBD1 (5 bases). CDR3 length: 14 amino acids. V was shortened by 6 bases and J by 2 bases, with 14 bases between the two germline ends. Per the germline V gene, CDR1 is MNHNY and CDR2 is SVGAGI (reference sequence). CDR3 nucleotides: TGTGCCAGCAGCGTCGGACAAGGGCCCTACGAGCAGTACTTC. Translated, it gives CASSVGQGPYEQYF.

The chain has TRBV27 and TRBJ2-7, with TRBD2 as a possible D gene (6 bases). Trimming cost V 3 bases and J 7 bases, with 7 bases left between them. Germline CDR1 reads MNHEY; CDR2 reads SMNVEV (reference sequence). The CDR3 loop spans 11 amino acids. CDR3 sequence: CASSLGGEQYF. In nucleotides, the CDR3 is TGTGCCAGCAGTTTGGGGGGAGAGCAGTACTTC.

The chain carries TRBV28 and TRBJ1-2, with D possibly TRBD1 on 6 matching bases. V shed 1 base and J shed 5 bases, with 14 bases lying between them. The CDR3 has 15 residues. Germline assignment: CDR1 MDHEN and CDR2 SYDVKM. CDR3 bases: TGTGCCAGCAGTTTATCCAGCCTACAGGGATATGGCTACACCTTC. This encodes CASSLSSLQGYGYTF.

V gene TRBV5-4 combines with J gene TRBJ1-1; weak D call: TRBD1 (5 bases). Trimming took 4 bases from V and 4 from J, leaving 14 bases between them. Germline assignment: CDR1 SGHNT and CDR2 YYREEE (reference sequence). The CDR3 length is 14 residues. CDR3: CASSPGTGGTEAFF. The CDR3 DNA follows: TGTGCCAGCAGCCCCGGGACGGGAGGCACTGAAGCTTTCTTT.

Only one count was recorded for this clone. The chain recombines TRBV18 with TRBJ1-1; a possible D gene is TRBD1 (5 bases). Germline V lookup: CDR1 KGHSH, CDR2 LQKENI. CDR3 length: 14 amino acids. The V end was cut by 1 base, the J end by 0 bases, with 6 bases between. DNA for the CDR3: TGTGCCAGCTCACCACGACAGATGAACACTGAAGCTTTCTTT. It yields the protein CASSPRQMNTEAFF.